These T cell receptor beta chains were read from a single sample in a study of CD39 and CD103 CD8 tumor-infiltrating T cells. TCRdb's copy holds only in-frame clones and misses some; the assay was immunoSEQ multiplex PCR. The table lists several hundred clones, around 45% of them singletons. The sequencing sample was made of CD39+ CD103+ CD8+ T cells sorted from the tumor. The receptor source for this set is a human donor with ovarian cancer. Each CDR3 is given with its conserved first and last residue. Fields, in order: V gene, J gene, CDR3 protein.

>TRBV15|TRBJ1-2
CATSREIQGALDYGYTF
>TRBV19|TRBJ2-2
CASSISNGELFF
>TRBV4-2|TRBJ2-1
CASSQYLAGGSYNEQFF
>TRBV5-1|TRBJ2-7
CASSLGGFSYEQYF
>TRBV5-1|TRBJ2-3
CASSFGLAGPTDTQYF
>TRBV7-5|TRBJ1-1
CASSLNSNTEAFF
>TRBV9|TRBJ2-5
CASSPWGETQYF
>TRBV11-1|TRBJ1-1
CASRYSDEAFF
>TRBV27|TRBJ1-2
CASSAGTGYGYTF
>TRBV5-5|TRBJ2-7
CASSRPTYEQYF
>TRBV11-2|TRBJ2-6
CASSSNNRGRQSRANVLTF
>TRBV19|TRBJ1-5
CASSIDRGQPQHF
>TRBV5-1|TRBJ2-7
CASSQSSGGGEQYF
>TRBV6-1|TRBJ2-2
CASSEANGELFF
>TRBV2|TRBJ1-4
CASRLGQGVMQELFF
>TRBV7-9|TRBJ1-1
CASSLAQGLFTEAFF
>TRBV7-3|TRBJ2-7
CASVPRQETYEQYF
>TRBV28|TRBJ2-7
CASSLQGLWEQYF
>TRBV9|TRBJ2-7
CASGGRARSYEQYF
>TRBV10-1|TRBJ2-3
CASSEPPGLRHTDTQYF
>TRBV27|TRBJ1-2
CASSSCDSCYGYTF
>TRBV9|TRBJ2-2
CASGAGYTGELFF
>TRBV19|TRBJ2-1
CASSRTGSSNEQFF
>TRBV27|TRBJ1-6
CASSLVGQYNSPLHF
>TRBV5-1|TRBJ1-2
CASSGGGTYGYTF
>TRBV2|TRBJ1-2
CASSDVPSYGYTF
>TRBV19|TRBJ1-1
CASSITGSGTEAFF
>TRBV7-9|TRBJ1-1
CASSLAQGINTEAFF
>TRBV4-3|TRBJ2-5
CASSWAGGQETQYF
>TRBV6-1|TRBJ2-7
CASTKFSSVQQYF
>TRBV27|TRBJ2-3
CASSHTGTYTDTQYF
>TRBV6-5|TRBJ1-1
CASDSRGYTEAFF
>TRBV6-5|TRBJ1-2
CASTPGRGFGYTF
>TRBV9|TRBJ2-5
CASSVATGFAQYF
>TRBV19|TRBJ2-3
CASSIDLEQGAIADTQYF
>TRBV2|TRBJ2-7
CASSLAGGLTYEQYF
>TRBV7-7|TRBJ2-5
CASSLDYLDGQETQYF
>TRBV5-3|TRBJ2-7
CASSRPTYEQYF
>TRBV6-7|TRBJ1-2
CASSNTQARAGRKVYGYTF
>TRBV5-2|TRBJ1-2
CASSQDRDRGGYTF
>TRBV11-2|TRBJ2-7
CASSLTIGTPTYEQYF
>TRBV7-9|TRBJ2-7
CASSLADLYEQYF
>TRBV7-8|TRBJ1-5
CASSLDGQGSNQPQHF
>TRBV18|TRBJ1-1
CASSQGQVEAFF
>TRBV7-9|TRBJ1-1
CASSLAQGTHTEAFF
>TRBV19|TRBJ1-1
CASSLGDGLNTEAFF
>TRBV7-3|TRBJ1-1
CASSLNSNTEAFF
>TRBV5-3|TRBJ2-7
CASSLPSYEQYF
>TRBV5-5|TRBJ2-7
CARSLTSGFYEQYF
>TRBV7-3|TRBJ2-1
CASSSATSGSVGEQFF
>TRBV2|TRBJ2-5
CAVQGTRETQYF